This T cell receptor (beta chain) came from a study of cytomegalovirus exposure and HLA in healthy donors. Findings and limits, study-wide: Several of the most significant clusters were apparently associated with common viral pathogens in a later analysis. The study listed under 200 cytomegalovirus-associated TCR beta chains. In a later analysis, TCR beta V- and J-gene trimming showed a link to a missense DCLRE1C variant.

PCR used 60 Vbeta primers and 13 Jbeta primers. The repertoire was sequenced with immunoSEQ multiplex PCR; TCRdb's copy has only in-frame clones and lacks some. Counted here are about 160,000 clones, approximately 77% occurring once; the ten biggest clones make up 2% to 3%. With regard to this clone: The antigen is undetermined. The sample carries other DNA sequences with the same CDR3.

This TCR came from a female donor in good health and CMV-seronegative. Sequenced input: PBMCs.

The CDR3 DNA reads TGTGCCTGGAGCGATACCCCCCCGGGGACCCAGTACTTC. Translated: CAWSDTPPGTQYF. The chain combines TRBV30 with TRBJ2-5; D is ambiguous. V lost 3 bases, J lost 7 bases, and 15 bases lay in between. This CDR3 spans 13 amino acids. Germline CDR1 and CDR2: GTSNPN and SVGIG (reference sequence).